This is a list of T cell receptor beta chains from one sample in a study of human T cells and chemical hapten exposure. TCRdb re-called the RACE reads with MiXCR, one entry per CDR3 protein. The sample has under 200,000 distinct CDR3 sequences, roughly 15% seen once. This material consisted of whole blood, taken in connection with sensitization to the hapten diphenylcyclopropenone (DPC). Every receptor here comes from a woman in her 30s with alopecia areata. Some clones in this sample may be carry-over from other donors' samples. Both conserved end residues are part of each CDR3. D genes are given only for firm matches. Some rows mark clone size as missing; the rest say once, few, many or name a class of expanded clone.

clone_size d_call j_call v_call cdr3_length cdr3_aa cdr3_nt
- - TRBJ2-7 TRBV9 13 CASSTGPPDEQYF TGTGCCAGCAGCACTGGCCCCCCCGACGAGCAGTACTTC
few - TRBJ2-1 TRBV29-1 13 CSVARDHYNEQFF TGCAGCGTTGCTAGGGACCACTACAATGAGCAGTTCTTC
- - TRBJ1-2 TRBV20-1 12 CSARDPNYGYTF TGCAGTGCTAGAGACCCTAACTATGGCTACACCTTC
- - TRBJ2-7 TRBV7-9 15 CASSPRGGQGRGQYF TGTGCCAGCAGCCCGCGGGGGGGACAGGGCCGCGGGCAGTACTTC
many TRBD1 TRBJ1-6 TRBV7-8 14 CASSYRTGSSPLHF TGTGCCAGCAGCTATCGGACAGGGAGTTCACCCCTCCACTTT
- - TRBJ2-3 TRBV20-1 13 CSALGLSTDTQYF TGCAGTGCATTAGGGTTGTCCACAGATACGCAGTATTTT
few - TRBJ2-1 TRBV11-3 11 CASSNGVEQFF TGTGCCAGCAGTAACGGAGTTGAGCAGTTCTTC
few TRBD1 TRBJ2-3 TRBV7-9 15 CASSLGDRVTDTQYF TGTGCCAGCAGCTTAGGTGACAGGGTCACAGATACGCAGTATTTT
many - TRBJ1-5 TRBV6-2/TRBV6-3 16 CASSYSMEGRNQPQHF TGTGCCAGCAGTTACTCGATGGAGGGACGCAATCAGCCCCAGCATTTT
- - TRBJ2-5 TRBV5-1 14 CASSPSGGLETQYF TGCGCCAGCAGCCCCTCCGGGGGCCTGGAGACCCAGTACTTC
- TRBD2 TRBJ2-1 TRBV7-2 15 CASSPPASGGGEQFF TGTGCCAGCAGCCCTCCGGCTAGCGGGGGTGGGGAGCAGTTCTTC
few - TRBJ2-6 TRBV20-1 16 CSARPPGVSGANVLTF TGCAGTGCTAGACCGCCCGGGGTGTCGGGGGCCAACGTCCTGACTTTC
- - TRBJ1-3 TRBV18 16 CASSPQTGRNGNTIYF TGTGCCAGCTCACCGCAAACAGGGCGTAATGGAAACACCATATATTTT
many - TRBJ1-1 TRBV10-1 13 CASSESGNAEAFF TGCGCCAGCAGTGAGTCCGGGAACGCTGAAGCTTTCTTT
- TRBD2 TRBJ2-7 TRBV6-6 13 CASSRTAGVEQYF TGTGCCAGCAGTCGGACAGCGGGGGTCGAGCAGTACTTC
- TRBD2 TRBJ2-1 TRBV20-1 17 CSADKGLAGGRRGEQFF TGCAGTGCTGACAAGGGACTAGCGGGAGGACGTAGAGGTGAACAGTTCTTC
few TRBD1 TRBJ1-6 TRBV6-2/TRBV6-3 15 CASTNRLQGNSPLHF TGTGCCAGCACCAACCGATTACAGGGGAATTCACCCCTCCACTTT
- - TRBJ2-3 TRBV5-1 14 CASSLPTGPDTQYF TGCGCCAGCAGCTTGCCTACGGGGCCCGATACGCAGTATTTT
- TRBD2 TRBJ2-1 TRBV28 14 CASRPGLAGREQFF TGTGCCAGCAGGCCGGGACTAGCGGGACGTGAGCAGTTCTTC
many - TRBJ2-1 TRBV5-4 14 CASSRTSSYNEQFF TGTGCCAGCAGCCGTACTAGCTCCTACAATGAGCAGTTCTTC
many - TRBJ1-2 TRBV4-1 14 CASSQGQANYGYTF TGCGCCAGCAGCCAAGGACAGGCTAACTATGGCTACACCTTC
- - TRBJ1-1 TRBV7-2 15 CASSLRQPPVGEAFF TGTGCCAGCAGCTTACGTCAGCCACCGGTAGGTGAAGCTTTCTTT
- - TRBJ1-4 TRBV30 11 CAWSNGDLEFF TGTGCCTGGAGTAACGGGGACTTGGAATTTTTT
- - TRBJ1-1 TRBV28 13 CASSYSLGSEAFF TGTGCCAGCAGCTACTCTTTGGGTTCTGAAGCTTTCTTT
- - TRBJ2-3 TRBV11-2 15 CASSGRDFSGDTQYF TGTGCCAGCAGCGGTCGGGACTTCAGTGGAGATACGCAGTATTTT
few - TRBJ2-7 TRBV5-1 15 CASSLASLFGDEQYF TGCGCCAGCAGCTTGGCCTCACTATTCGGGGACGAGCAGTACTTC
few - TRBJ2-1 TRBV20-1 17 CSARAPGAPSSYNEQFF TGCAGTGCTAGAGCGCCGGGAGCCCCCAGCTCCTACAATGAGCAGTTCTTC
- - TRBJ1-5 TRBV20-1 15 CSAIEGRASGQPQHF TGCAGTGCTATCGAGGGGCGAGCCTCGGGTCAGCCCCAGCATTTT
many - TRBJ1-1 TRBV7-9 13 CASSPKGGTEAFF TGTGCCAGCAGCCCCAAGGGCGGCACTGAAGCTTTCTTT
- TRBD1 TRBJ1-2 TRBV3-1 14 CASSPQGAGYGYTF TGTGCCAGCAGCCCACAGGGGGCGGGGTATGGCTACACCTTC
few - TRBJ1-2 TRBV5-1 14 CASSLETVNYGYTF TGCGCCAGCAGCCTCGAGACAGTAAACTATGGCTACACCTTC
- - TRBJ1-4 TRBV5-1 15 CASSLAGRLDEKLFF TGCGCCAGCAGCTTGGCCGGGAGACTCGATGAAAAACTGTTTTTT
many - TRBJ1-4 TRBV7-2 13 CASSIDGLGGLFF TGTGCCAGCAGCATAGATGGACTCGGAGGTCTGTTTTTT
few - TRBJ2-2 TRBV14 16 CASSQVGPPWTGELFF TGTGCCAGCAGCCAAGTCGGACCGCCCTGGACCGGGGAGCTGTTTTTT
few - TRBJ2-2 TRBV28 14 CASIQVNWAGELFF TGTGCCAGCATACAGGTTAACTGGGCCGGGGAGCTGTTTTTT
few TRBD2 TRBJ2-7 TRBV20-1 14 CSARDPGTRGEQYF TGCAGTGCTAGAGATCCCGGGACTAGGGGTGAGCAGTACTTC
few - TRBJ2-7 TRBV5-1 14 CASSLEGFGHEQYF TGCGCCAGCAGCTTGGAGGGGTTTGGCCACGAGCAGTACTTC